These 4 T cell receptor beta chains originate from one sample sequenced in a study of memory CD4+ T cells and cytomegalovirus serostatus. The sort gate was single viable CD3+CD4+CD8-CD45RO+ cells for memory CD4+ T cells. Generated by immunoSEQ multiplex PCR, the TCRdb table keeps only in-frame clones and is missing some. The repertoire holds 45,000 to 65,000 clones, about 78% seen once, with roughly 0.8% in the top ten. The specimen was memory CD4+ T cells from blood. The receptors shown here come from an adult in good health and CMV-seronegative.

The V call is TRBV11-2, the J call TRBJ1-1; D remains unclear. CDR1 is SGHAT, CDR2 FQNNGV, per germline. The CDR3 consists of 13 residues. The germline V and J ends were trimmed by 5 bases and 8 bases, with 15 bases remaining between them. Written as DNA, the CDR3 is TGTGCCAGCAGCATTAGGCGGGCGGCCGAAGCTTTCTTT. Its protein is CASSIRRAAEAFF.

CDR3 residues: CASSASPGQGIDTQYF. The CDR3 DNA sequence: TGTGCCAGCAGTGCCTCTCCGGGACAGGGCATAGATACGCAGTATTTT. This sequence joins TRBV28 and TRBJ2-3; 9 bases are shared with TRBD1. The CDR3 totals 16 residues. J lost 5 bases, V lost 5 bases, and 11 bases had no gene match. CDR1 MDHEN and CDR2 SYDVKM come from the germline V gene.

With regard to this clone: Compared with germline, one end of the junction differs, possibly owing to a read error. CDR3 in DNA: TGTGCCAGCAGCATAGCACTCGGGGGCTACGAGCAGTACTTC. It codes for CASSIALGGYEQYF. The rearrangement uses TRBV7-9 and TRBJ2-7; tentatively, D is TRBD2 (6 bases). Germline loops: CDR1 SEHNR, CDR2 FQNEAQ (reference sequence). This CDR3 has 14 amino acids.

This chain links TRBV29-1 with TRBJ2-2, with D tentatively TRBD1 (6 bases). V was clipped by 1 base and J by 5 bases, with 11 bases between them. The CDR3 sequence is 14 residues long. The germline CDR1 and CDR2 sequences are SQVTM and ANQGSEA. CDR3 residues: CSVEGTGNTGELFF. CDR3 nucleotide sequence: TGCAGCGTTGAAGGAACAGGGAATACCGGGGAGCTGTTTTTT.